The clone carrying this T cell receptor (beta chain) was seen more than once but under ten times. This entry comes from a study of T-cell reconstitution after alpha-beta-depleted transplantation in children. Trimming shortened V by 0 bases and J by 6 bases, and 12 bases separated the two germline ends. CDR1 is SGHRS and CDR2 is YFSETQ in the germline V gene. There are 14 residues in the CDR3. During its preparation, the TCRbeta library received unique molecular identifiers. TCRdb re-derived calls from the PCR reads in MiXCR, one entry per CDR3 protein. This sample has approximately 130,000 distinct CDR3 sequences, with about 9.9% found just once.

The clonotype comes from a girl less than two years old who had a stem cell transplant for combined immunodeficiency, so the T cells may come from the graft donor. The chain has TRBV5-1 and TRBJ1-1; D ambiguous. Specimen: PBMCs, mostly from graft donor cells, collected 180 days after TCRalphabeta/CD19-depleted stem cell transplant. The CDR3 region has the DNA TGCGCCAGCAGCTTGGGTAGGGAAAGAGCTGAAGCTTTCTTT. This codes for CASSLGRERAEAFF.